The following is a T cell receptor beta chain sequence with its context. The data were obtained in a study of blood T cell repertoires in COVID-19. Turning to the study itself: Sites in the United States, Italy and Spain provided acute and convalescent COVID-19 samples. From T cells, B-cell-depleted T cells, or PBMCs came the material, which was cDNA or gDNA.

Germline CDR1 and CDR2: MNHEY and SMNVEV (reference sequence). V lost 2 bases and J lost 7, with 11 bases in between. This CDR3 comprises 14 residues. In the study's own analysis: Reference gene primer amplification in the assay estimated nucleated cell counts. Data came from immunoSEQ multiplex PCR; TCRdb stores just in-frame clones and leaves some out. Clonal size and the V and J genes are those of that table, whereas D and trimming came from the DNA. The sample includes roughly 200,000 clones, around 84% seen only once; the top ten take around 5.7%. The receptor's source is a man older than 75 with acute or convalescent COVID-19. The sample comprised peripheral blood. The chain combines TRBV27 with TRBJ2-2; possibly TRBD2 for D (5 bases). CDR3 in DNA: TGTGCCAGCAGTTTACTCCGGGGAATCGGGGAGCTGTTTTTT. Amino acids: CASSLLRGIGELFF.